The 4 T cell receptor beta chains below were found in one sample sequenced in a study of T cell responses to AZD1222 COVID-19 vaccine (dated by TCRdb to the early 2020s). The intended sense of this specimen's time point label: about 28 days (+/-7) after the second vaccine dose. The library was prepared using the immunoSEQ multiplex PCR assay. Held by TCRdb, this immuneACCESS table contains in-frame sequences only and omits some clones. Under half of the omission traces to an unresolved V gene where checked; the cause of the rest is unknown. This sample gives 140,000 or so clones in total; roughly 90% of them show up just once. The top ten hold 1.5% to 2.5% of the sample. Sample: peripheral blood, taken 28 days after the second AZD1222 dose. The receptors here all came from an adult who received the AZD1222 COVID-19 vaccine.

The CDR3 coding sequence is TGTGCCAGCAGCCTGAGCTCTGGAAACACCATATATTTT. Translating gives CASSLSSGNTIYF. The V call is TRBV13, the J call TRBJ1-3; D not resolved. Trimming pared 5 bases from V and 0 bases from J, leaving 5 bases between. CDR1 is PRHDT and CDR2 is FYEKMQ in the germline V gene (reference sequence). The CDR3 covers 13 residues. Supplemented by reference TRBV13 and TRBJ1-3, the full variable domain reads AAGVIQSPRHLIKEKRETATLKCYPIPRHDTVYWYQQGPGQDPQFLISFYEKMQSDKGSIPDRFSAQQFSDYHSELNMSSLELGDSALYFCASSLSSGNTIYFGEGSWLTVV.

The CDR3 DNA sequence: TGTGCCAGCAGGGGCCAGACGAACACCGGGGAGCTGTTTTTT. Protein product: CASRGQTNTGELFF. The J gene is TRBJ2-2, the V gene TRBV9; D is unresolved. The CDR3 totals 14 residues. Per the germline V gene, CDR1 is SGDLS and CDR2 is YYNGEE. Trimming left V 5 bases short and J 0 bases short, with 8 bases between.

The gene calls are TRBV5-4 and TRBJ1-1; D is unresolved. Germline V gives CDR1 SGHNT, CDR2 YYREEE (reference sequence). The V end was cut by 2 bases, the J end by 7 bases, with 9 bases between. The CDR3 runs to 12 residues. The DNA for the CDR3 is TGTGCCAGCAGCTTCGGTAGCCTTGAAGCTTTCTTT. This encodes CASSFGSLEAFF. Supplemented by reference TRBV5-4 and TRBJ1-1, the full variable domain reads ETGVTQSPTHLIKTRGQQVTLRCSSQSGHNTVSWYQQALGQGPQFIFQYYREEENGRGNFPPRFSGLQFPNYSSELNVNALELDDSALYLCASSFGSLEAFFGQGTRLTVV.

The chain carries TRBV19 and TRBJ2-6, with 9 bases identical to TRBD1. V lost 8 bases, J lost 0 bases, and 11 bases stayed unmatched. The length of the CDR3 is 18 residues. Germline lookup yields CDR1 LNHDA and CDR2 SQIVND (reference sequence). The CDR3: CASEGTGKARSGANVLTF. The CDR3, as DNA: TGTGCCAGTGAAGGGACAGGGAAGGCACGCTCTGGGGCCAACGTCCTGACTTTC.